This T cell receptor (beta chain) derives from a study of cytomegalovirus exposure and HLA in healthy donors. TCRdb keeps only in-frame clones here, not all; method: immunoSEQ multiplex PCR. The sample has approximately 280,000 clones; 80% to 90% are singletons. Germline CDR1 reads SGHRS; CDR2 reads YFSETQ. CDR3 length: 14 residues. Trimming took 3 bases from V and 1 from J, leaving 10 bases between them. J is TRBJ1-1 and V is TRBV5-1; D unresolved. The sequenced sample consisted of PBMCs. The source of this sequence is a woman between 18 and 29 years old in good health and CMV-seronegative. CDR3 in DNA: TGCGCCAGCAGCTCGCAACTCCGGAACACTGAAGCTTTCTTT. Translated, it gives CASSSQLRNTEAFF.